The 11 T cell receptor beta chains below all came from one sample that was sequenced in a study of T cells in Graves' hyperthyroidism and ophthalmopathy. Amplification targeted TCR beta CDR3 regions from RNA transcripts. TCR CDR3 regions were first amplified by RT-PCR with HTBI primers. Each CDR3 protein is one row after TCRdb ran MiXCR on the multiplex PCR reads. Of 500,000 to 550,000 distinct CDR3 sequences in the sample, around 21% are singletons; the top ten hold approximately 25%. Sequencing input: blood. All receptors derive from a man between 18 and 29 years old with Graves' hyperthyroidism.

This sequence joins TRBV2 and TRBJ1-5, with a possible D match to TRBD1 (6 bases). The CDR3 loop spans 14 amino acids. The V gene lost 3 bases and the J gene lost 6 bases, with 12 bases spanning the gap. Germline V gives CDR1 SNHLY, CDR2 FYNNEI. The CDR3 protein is CASSEGGAFQPQHF. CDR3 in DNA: TGTGCCAGCAGTGAGGGGGGGGCTTTTCAGCCCCAGCATTTT.

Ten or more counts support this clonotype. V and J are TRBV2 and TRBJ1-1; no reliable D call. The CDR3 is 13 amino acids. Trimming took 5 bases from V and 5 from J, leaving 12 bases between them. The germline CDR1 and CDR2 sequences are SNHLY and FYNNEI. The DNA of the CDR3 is TGTGCCAGCAGTCAGGTCGGTACTACTGAAGCTTTCTTT. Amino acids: CASSQVGTTEAFF. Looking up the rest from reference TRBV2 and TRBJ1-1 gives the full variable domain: EPEVTQTPSHQVTQMGQEVILRCVPISNHLYFYWYRQILGQKVEFLVSFYNNEISEKSEIFDDQFSVERPDGSNFTLKIRSTKLEDSAMYFCASSQVGTTEAFFGQGTRLTVV.

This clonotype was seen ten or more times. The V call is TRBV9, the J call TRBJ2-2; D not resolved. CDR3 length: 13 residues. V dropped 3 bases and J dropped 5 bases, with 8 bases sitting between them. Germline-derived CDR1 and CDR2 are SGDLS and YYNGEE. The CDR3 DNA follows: TGTGCCAGCAGCGACAGTCCAACCGGGGAGCTGTTTTTT. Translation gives CASSDSPTGELFF.

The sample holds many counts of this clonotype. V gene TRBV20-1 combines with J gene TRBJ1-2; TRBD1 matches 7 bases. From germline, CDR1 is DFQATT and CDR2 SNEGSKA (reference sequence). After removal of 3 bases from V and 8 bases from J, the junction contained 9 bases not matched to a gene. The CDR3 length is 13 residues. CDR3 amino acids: CSARKQGVGGYTF. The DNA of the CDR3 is TGCAGTGCTAGGAAGCAGGGGGTGGGCGGCTACACCTTC.

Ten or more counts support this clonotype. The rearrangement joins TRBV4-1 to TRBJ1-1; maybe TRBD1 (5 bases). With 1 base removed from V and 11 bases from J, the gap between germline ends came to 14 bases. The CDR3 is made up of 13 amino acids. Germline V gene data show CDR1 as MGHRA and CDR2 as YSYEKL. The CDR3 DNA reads TGCGCCAGCAGCCAAGGGGGGACGATAGGCGCTTTCTTT. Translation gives CASSQGGTIGAFF.

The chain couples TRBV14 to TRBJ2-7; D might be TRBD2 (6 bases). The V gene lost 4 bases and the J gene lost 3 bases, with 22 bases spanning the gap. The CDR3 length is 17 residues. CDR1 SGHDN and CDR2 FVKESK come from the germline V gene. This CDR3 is CASSPRPSRGYFYEQYF. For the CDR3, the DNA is TGTGCCAGCAGCCCCCGACCCTCGCGGGGATATTTCTACGAGCAGTACTTC.

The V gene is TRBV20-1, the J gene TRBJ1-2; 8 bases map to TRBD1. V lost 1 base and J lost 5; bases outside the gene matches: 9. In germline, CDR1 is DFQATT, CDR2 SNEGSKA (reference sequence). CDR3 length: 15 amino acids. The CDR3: CSARAGRGQGYGYTF. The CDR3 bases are TGCAGTGCTAGAGCGGGCAGGGGGCAAGGGTATGGCTACACCTTC.

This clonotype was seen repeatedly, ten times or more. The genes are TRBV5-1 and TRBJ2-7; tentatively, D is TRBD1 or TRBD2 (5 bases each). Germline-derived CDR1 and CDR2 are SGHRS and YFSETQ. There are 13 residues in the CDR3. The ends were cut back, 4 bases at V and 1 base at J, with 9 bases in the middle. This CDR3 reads CASSEWGSYEQYF. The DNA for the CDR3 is TGCGCCAGCAGCGAGTGGGGGTCCTACGAGCAGTACTTC.

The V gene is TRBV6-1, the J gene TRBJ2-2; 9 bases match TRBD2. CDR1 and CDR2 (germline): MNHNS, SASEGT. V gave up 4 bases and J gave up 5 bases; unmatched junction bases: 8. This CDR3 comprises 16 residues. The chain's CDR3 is CASSALWRGGTGELFF. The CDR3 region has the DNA TGTGCCAGCAGTGCCCTTTGGCGGGGGGGGACCGGGGAGCTGTTTTTT.

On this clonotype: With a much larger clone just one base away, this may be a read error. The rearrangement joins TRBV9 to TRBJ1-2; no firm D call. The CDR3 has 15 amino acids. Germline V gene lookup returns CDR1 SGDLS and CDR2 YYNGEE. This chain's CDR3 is CVSSLGRLTNYGYTF. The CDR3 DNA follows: TGTGTCAGCAGCCTTGGACGTCTTACTAACTATGGCTACACCTTC. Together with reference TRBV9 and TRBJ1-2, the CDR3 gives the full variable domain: DSGVTQTPKHLITATGQRVTLRCSPRSGDLSVYWYQQSLDQGLQFLIQYYNGEERAKGNILERFSAQQFPDLHSELNLSSLELGDSALYFCVSSLGRLTNYGYTFGSGTRLTVV.

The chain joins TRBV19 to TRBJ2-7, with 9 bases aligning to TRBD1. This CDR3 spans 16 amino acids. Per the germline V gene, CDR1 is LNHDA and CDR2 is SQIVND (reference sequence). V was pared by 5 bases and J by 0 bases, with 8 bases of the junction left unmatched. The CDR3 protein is CASSARGQGLSYEQYF. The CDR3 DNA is TGTGCCAGTAGTGCCCGGGGACAGGGACTCTCCTACGAGCAGTACTTC.